This T cell receptor (beta chain) was sequenced for a study of beta chain features in type 1 diabetes. Points from the study as a whole: Insertion counts at VDJ junctions were lower in type 1 diabetes patients, who also showed more deletions there. Moderate yet significant TCRB CDR3 shortening was seen in Type 1 diabetes patients in all four CD4+ subsets. In comparison with healthy donors, patients had naive, central memory and Treg TCRB repertoires that appeared more similar.

TCRB transcripts that were expressed got sequenced, as all of the isolated RNA had been reverse transcribed. Sequencing was performed with immunoSEQ multiplex PCR; in TCRdb, only in-frame clones are kept and a portion is missing. Seen here are approximately 270,000 clones, roughly an eighth observed once, and the top ten hold about 0.015%. Germline lookup yields CDR1 KGHSH and CDR2 LQKENI. V was clipped by 3 bases and J by 4 bases; unmatched bases: 4. CDR3 length equals 15 residues. This clone came up a few times. Its target is unknown. The gene calls are TRBV18 and TRBJ1-1, with 11 bases matching TRBD1. This TCR was recovered from a man aged 30 to 39 with type 1 diabetes. Sequencing used naive CD4+ T cells from blood. In nucleotides, the CDR3 is TGTGCCAGCTCACCGGGACAGGGGGTGGTCACTGAAGCTTTCTTT. Its translation: CASSPGQGVVTEAFF.